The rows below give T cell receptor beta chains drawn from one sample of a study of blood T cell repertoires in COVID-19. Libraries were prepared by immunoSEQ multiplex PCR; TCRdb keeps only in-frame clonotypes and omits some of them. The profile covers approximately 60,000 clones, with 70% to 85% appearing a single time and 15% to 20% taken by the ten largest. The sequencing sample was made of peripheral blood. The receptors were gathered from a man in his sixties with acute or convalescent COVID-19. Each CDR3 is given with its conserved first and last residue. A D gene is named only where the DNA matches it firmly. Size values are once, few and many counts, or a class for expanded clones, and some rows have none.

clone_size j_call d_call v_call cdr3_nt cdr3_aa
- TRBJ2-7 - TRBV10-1 TGCGCCAGCAGTGACCGCAGTTCCTACGAGCAGTACTTC CASSDRSSYEQYF
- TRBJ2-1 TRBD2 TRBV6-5 TGTGCCAGCCGCCACGGGGGCGGGAGGGCCGGGGAGCAGTTCTTC CASRHGGGRAGEQFF
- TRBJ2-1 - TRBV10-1 TGCGCCAGCAGCGCGATTGGGAGAGCCAATGAGCAGTTCTTC CASSAIGRANEQFF
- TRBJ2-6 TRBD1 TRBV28 TGTGCCAGCAGTCCCGGCGGGACAGGGAGATTGTCTGGGGCCAACGTCCTGACTTTC CASSPGGTGRLSGANVLTF
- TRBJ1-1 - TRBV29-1 TGCAGCGTTGAGACAAGCCTTGGGACTGAAGCTTTCTTT CSVETSLGTEAFF
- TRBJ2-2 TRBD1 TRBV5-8 TGTGCCAGCAGCTTGGGGGACAGGGCCGGGGAGCTGTTTTTT CASSLGDRAGELFF
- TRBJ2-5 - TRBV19 TGTGCCAGTAGGGCCGGGTATCTTGAGACCCAGTACTTC CASRAGYLETQYF
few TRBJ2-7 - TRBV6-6 TGTGCCAGCAGTTACTCAGGCGGGACGGGCTTAGGCCAGTACTTC CASSYSGGTGLGQYF
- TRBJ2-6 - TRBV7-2 TGTGCCAGCAGCTTGAGCTCAGGATCTGGGGCCAACGTCCTGACTTTC CASSLSSGSGANVLTF
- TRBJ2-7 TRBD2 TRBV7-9 TGTGCCAGCAGCTTCGGCGCTAGCGGGAGGTGGGCCTACGAGCAGTACTTC CASSFGASGRWAYEQYF
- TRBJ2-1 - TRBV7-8 TGTGCCAGCAGCTTAGGCGGGCGGACTCACTACAATGAGCAGTTCTTC CASSLGGRTHYNEQFF
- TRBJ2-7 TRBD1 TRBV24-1 TGTGCCACCAGTGATTTCGGGACAGATTCCTACGAGCAGTACTTC CATSDFGTDSYEQYF
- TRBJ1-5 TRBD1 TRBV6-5 TGTGCCAGCAGGTTACAGGGGAATAGCAATCAGCCCCAGCATTTT CASRLQGNSNQPQHF
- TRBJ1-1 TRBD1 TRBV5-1 TGCGCCAGCAGCTTTACCGGGACAGGGTTGTCTGAAGCTTTCTTT CASSFTGTGLSEAFF
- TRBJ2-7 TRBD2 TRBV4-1 TGCGCCAGCAGCCAAGCGGGGGGGAGGACTAGCGGGAGATTATACGAGCAGTACTTC CASSQAGGRTSGRLYEQYF
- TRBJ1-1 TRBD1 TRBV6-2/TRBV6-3 TGTGCCAGCAGTTACTCGACCGGGCCACGACAGGGTAACACTGAAGCTTTCTTT CASSYSTGPRQGNTEAFF
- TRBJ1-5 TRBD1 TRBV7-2 TGTGCCAGCAGCACCGGACAGGGAGGAGGGTTAGGTCAGCCCCAGCATTTT CASSTGQGGGLGQPQHF
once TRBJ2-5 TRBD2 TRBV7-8 TGTGCCAGCAGCTTAGTGGGTAGCGGGAGCCGGGTTTCGGGGACCCAGTACTTC CASSLVGSGSRVSGTQYF
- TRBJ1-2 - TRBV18 TGTGCCAGCTCACCCTCTTTAGACGGAGGCTATGGCTACACCTTC CASSPSLDGGYGYTF
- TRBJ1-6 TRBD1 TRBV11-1 TGTGCCAGCAGTCGGACAGGGAATAATTCACCCCTCCACTTT CASSRTGNNSPLHF
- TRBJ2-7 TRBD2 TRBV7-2 TGTGCCAGCAGCTTAGTTGGCGGGAGAAGCTACGAGCAGTACTTC CASSLVGGRSYEQYF
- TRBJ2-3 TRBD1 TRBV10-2 TGCGCCAGCAGTGAGTCCTTCAGGGGGACGGGCACCGGCACAGATACGCAGTATTTT CASSESFRGTGTGTDTQYF
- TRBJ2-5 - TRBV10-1 TGCGCCAGCAGTGAGTTCCAGCGCCGACAAGAGACCCAGTACTTC CASSEFQRRQETQYF
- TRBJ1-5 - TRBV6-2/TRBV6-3 TGTGCCAGCAGCGACGGAGGCGCAGGCAATCAGCCCCAGCATTTT CASSDGGAGNQPQHF
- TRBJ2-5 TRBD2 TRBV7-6 TGTGCCAGCAGCGCCCGACTAGCGGGGGTACAAGAGACCCAGTACTTC CASSARLAGVQETQYF
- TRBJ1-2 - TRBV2 TGTGCCAGCAGTGAAGATCCAGGGGTTGGCTATGGCTACACCTTC CASSEDPGVGYGYTF
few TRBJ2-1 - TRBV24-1 TGTGCCACCAGTGATCCCCGGGGGAGATACAATGAGCAGTTCTTC CATSDPRGRYNEQFF
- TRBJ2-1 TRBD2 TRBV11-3 TGTGCCAGCAGCCCTAGTAGCGGGAGGTGGGAGCAGTTCTTC CASSPSSGRWEQFF
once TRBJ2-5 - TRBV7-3 TGTGCCAGCAGCTTAATAGGGAACAGGGAAGAGACCCAGTACTTC CASSLIGNREETQYF
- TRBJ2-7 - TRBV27 TGTGCCAGCAGTCGACAGGGAGGATACTACGAGCAGTACTTC CASSRQGGYYEQYF
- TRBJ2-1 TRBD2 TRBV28 TGTGCCAGCAGTTTACCCAGAGGCAAGGCAGGGACTAGCAGGCTCGATGAGCAGTTCTTC CASSLPRGKAGTSRLDEQFF
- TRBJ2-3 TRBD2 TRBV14 TGTGCCAGCAGCCAAGGGGACTACACAGATACGCAGTATTTT CASSQGDYTDTQYF
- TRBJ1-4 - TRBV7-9 TGTGCCAGCAGCCCGAAGACAGGAACCAATGAAAAACTGTTTTTT CASSPKTGTNEKLFF
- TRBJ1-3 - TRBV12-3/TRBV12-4 TGTGCCTCGAAAGTGAGCTCTGGAAACACCATATATTTT CASKVSSGNTIYF
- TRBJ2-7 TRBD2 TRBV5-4 TGTGCCAGCAGCCAAGGGGGACTAGCGGGAGTCTACGAGCAGTACTTC CASSQGGLAGVYEQYF
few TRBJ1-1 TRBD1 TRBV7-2 TGTGCCAGCAGCTCATCCAGGGGGCGCGCAGGTACTGAAGCTTTCTTT CASSSSRGRAGTEAFF
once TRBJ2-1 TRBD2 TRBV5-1 TGCGCCAGCAGCTTGGAGGCACTAGCGGGTTTGGATGAGCAGTTCTTC CASSLEALAGLDEQFF
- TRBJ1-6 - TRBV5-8 TGTGCCAGCAGCTTGAGATCGAGATCACCCCTCCACTTT CASSLRSRSPLHF
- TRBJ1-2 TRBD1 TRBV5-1 TGCGCCAGCAGCTTGGGCGCCGGGACAGGGAATGGCTACACCTTC CASSLGAGTGNGYTF
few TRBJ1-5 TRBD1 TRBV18 TGTGCCAGCTCACCACCGGGGAGACAGGGGAGAGGGAATCAGCCCCAGCATTTT CASSPPGRQGRGNQPQHF
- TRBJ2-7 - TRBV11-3 TGTGCCAGCAGCTTAAGCCTGGTGGACGAGCAGTACTTC CASSLSLVDEQYF
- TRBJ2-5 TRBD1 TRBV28 TGTGCCAGCAGTTTCGAACGGACATCGACAGGGGCCCAGTACTTC CASSFERTSTGAQYF
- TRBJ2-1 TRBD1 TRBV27 TGTGCCAGCAGTTTCGGGTCAGGGGGCAATGAGCAGTTCTTC CASSFGSGGNEQFF
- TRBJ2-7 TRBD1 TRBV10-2 TGCGCCAGCAGACAAAGACAGGGGGGCAAAGACGAGCAGTACTTC CASRQRQGGKDEQYF
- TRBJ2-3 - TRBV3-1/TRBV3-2 TGTGCCAGCAGCCAAGACCTGAGCACAGATACGCAGTATTTT CASSQDLSTDTQYF
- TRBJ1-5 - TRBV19 TGTGCCAGTAGTACTCGTAGGGGCAGCGTCAGCAATCAGCCCCAGCATTTT CASSTRRGSVSNQPQHF
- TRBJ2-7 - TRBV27 TGTGCCAGCACCCAGGGGGGTGCCTACGAGCAGTACTTC CASTQGGAYEQYF
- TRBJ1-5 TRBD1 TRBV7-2 TGTGCCAGCAGCTATGGGACAGGGGGTCAGCCCCAGCATTTT CASSYGTGGQPQHF
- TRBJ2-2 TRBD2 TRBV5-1 TGCGCCAGCAGCTTGGACGTTGCGGGAGTTACCGGGGAGCTGTTTTTT CASSLDVAGVTGELFF
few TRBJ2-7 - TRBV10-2 TGCGCCAGCAGCAACCGACTGGGCTACGAGCAGTACTTC CASSNRLGYEQYF
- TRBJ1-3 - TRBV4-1 TGCGCCAGCAGCCAACAGGGGCCTGGAGACACCATATATTTT CASSQQGPGDTIYF
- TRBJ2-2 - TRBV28 TGTGCCAGCAGTTTAAGGGCAGGGGTGACCGGGGAGCTGTTTTTT CASSLRAGVTGELFF
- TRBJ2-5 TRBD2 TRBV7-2 TGTGCCAGCAGCACCCCGGGGGGGTATGGGACCCAGTACTTC CASSTPGGYGTQYF
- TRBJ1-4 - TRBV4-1 TGCGCCAGCAGCCCGGAGCGGGTAGGTGAAAAACTGTTTTTT CASSPERVGEKLFF
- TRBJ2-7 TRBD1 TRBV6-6 TGTGCCAGCAGTTACCCCGCAGGGGGCGAGCAGTACTTC CASSYPAGGEQYF